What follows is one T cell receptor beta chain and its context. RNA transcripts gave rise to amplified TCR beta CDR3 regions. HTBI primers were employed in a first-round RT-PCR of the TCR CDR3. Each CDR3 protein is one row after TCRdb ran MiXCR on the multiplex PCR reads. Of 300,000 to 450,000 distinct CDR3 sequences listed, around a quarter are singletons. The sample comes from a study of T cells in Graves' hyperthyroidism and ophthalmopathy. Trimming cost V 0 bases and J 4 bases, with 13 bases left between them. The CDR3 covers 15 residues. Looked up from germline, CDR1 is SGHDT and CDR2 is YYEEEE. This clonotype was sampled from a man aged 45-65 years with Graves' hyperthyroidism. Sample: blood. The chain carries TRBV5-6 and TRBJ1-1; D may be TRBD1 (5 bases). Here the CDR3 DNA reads TGTGCCAGCAGCTTGGGGGGGACCCCCGCCACTGAAGCTTTCTTT. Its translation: CASSLGGTPATEAFF.